This passage covers 31 T cell receptor beta chains from one sample sequenced in a study of T cell responses to AZD1222 COVID-19 vaccine. TCRdb keeps only in-frame clones here, not all; method: immunoSEQ multiplex PCR. The sample has 150,000 to 200,000 clones; around nine tenths are singletons. The specimen was peripheral blood, collected on day 0 of AZD1222 vaccination. The receptors derive from an adult in good health.

This clone was seen only a few times. V and J are TRBV4-3 and TRBJ2-7; TRBD2 matches 11 bases. The CDR3 length is 16 residues. The germline gives CDR1 LGHNA, CDR2 YSLEER. V lost 4 bases to trimming and J lost 2 bases; unmatched junction nucleotides: 7. CDR3 loop: CASSPNLAGGPYEQYF. The CDR3 DNA reads as TGCGCCAGCAGCCCTAACCTAGCGGGGGGCCCCTACGAGCAGTACTTC.

Only one count was recorded for this clone. The V gene is TRBV30, the J gene TRBJ1-2, with D hard to call. Germline V CDR1 and CDR2: GTSNPN, SVGIG (reference sequence). CDR3 length: 12 amino acids. Trimming pared 5 bases from V and 8 bases from J, leaving 15 bases between. CDR3 in amino acids: CAWSKGLGGYTF. The CDR3 coding sequence is TGTGCCTGGTCCAAAGGACTAGGAGGCTACACCTTC.

This clone is a singleton in its sample. The J gene is TRBJ1-5, the V gene TRBV7-2; TRBD1 might be the D (5 bases). The length of the CDR3 is 16 residues. Deletions cut 5 bases from V and 5 bases from J, with 19 bases between. In germline, CDR1 is SGHTA, CDR2 FQGNSA. In nucleotides, the CDR3 is TGTGCCAGCAGCCTTTCCCAGGGTATGGGGGATCAGCCCCAGCATTTT. This encodes CASSLSQGMGDQPQHF.

This chain links TRBV5-1 with TRBJ1-2, with TRBD1 identical over 11 bases. Germline loops: CDR1 SGHRS, CDR2 YFSETQ. The V segment lost 0 bases and the J segment 2 bases; nucleotides outside the gene matches: 6. The CDR3 contains 17 residues. CDR3 protein: CASSLGPGTGGNYGYTF. DNA of the CDR3: TGCGCCAGCAGCTTGGGGCCCGGGACAGGGGGGAACTATGGCTACACCTTC.

This chain uses TRBV5-6 with TRBJ1-1, with D hard to call. CDR1 and CDR2 from the germline V gene are SGHDT and YYEEEE. CDR3 length: 14 residues. The germline V and J ends were trimmed by 0 bases and 5 bases, with 11 bases remaining between them. In DNA form, the CDR3 reads TGTGCCAGCAGCTTGGAAGCTGGGCCGACTGAAGCTTTCTTT. This translates into CASSLEAGPTEAFF.

The CDR3 sequence is CASSQGPGPQHF. The CDR3 DNA sequence: TGTGCCAGCAGCCAAGGCCCGGGGCCCCAGCATTTT. This chain links TRBV3-1 (or the pseudogene TRBV3-2) with TRBJ1-5; D is ambiguous. Germline V gene lookup returns CDR1 LGHDT and CDR2 YNNKEL (reference sequence). Trimming took off 1 base at V and 9 bases at J, with 7 bases between the two ends. This CDR3 has 12 amino acids.

The gene calls are TRBV6-5 and TRBJ2-1, with 8 bases aligning to TRBD2. The junction had 8 bases not matched to a gene; V was cut back by 7 bases and J by 9 bases. CDR3 length: 13 amino acids. Germline V gene data show CDR1 as MNHEY and CDR2 as SVGAGI. The DNA for the CDR3 is TGTGCCAGCACAACGACCCTAGCGGGTGAGCAGTTCTTC. Residues: CASTTTLAGEQFF.

The rearrangement joins TRBV7-3 to TRBJ1-2, with a tentative D call TRBD1 (5 bases). Germline V gene lookup returns CDR1 SGHTA and CDR2 FQGTGA. V was shortened by 5 bases and J by 6 bases, with 16 bases between the two germline ends. The CDR3 spans 14 residues. The CDR3 reads CASSPRGGEDGYTF. CDR3 coding DNA: TGTGCCAGCAGCCCCCGCGGGGGTGAGGATGGCTACACCTTC. The complete variable domain, with remaining parts taken from reference TRBV7-3 and TRBJ1-2, reads GAGVSQTPSNKVTEKGKYVELRCDPISGHTALYWYRQSLGQGPEFLIYFQGTGAADDSGLPNDRFFAVRPEGSVSTLKIQRTERGDSAVYLCASSPRGGEDGYTFGSGTRLTVV.

This sequence joins TRBV10-3 and TRBJ1-1; the D gene is possibly TRBD1 (6 bases). Trimming removed 11 bases from V and 6 bases from J, with 22 bases in between. This CDR3 has 14 amino acids. Germline loops: CDR1 ENHRY, CDR2 SYGVKD. The CDR3 coding sequence is TGTGCCCTTAGACCGGGGTTGGGGGCAGCTGAAGCTTTCTTT. Its translation: CALRPGLGAAEAFF.

The rearrangement joins TRBV30 to TRBJ2-1; D perhaps matches TRBD2 (5 bases). V was clipped by 0 bases and J by 9 bases, with 12 bases between them. CDR3 length equals 13 residues. The germline CDR1 and CDR2 sequences are GTSNPN and SVGIG (reference sequence). CDR3 sequence reads: CAWSVSSSVEQFF. CDR3 bases: TGTGCCTGGAGTGTATCTAGCTCTGTTGAGCAGTTCTTC.

The V gene is TRBV10-3, the J gene TRBJ2-3; TRBD1 is a possible D gene (6 bases). The V gene's germline CDR1 is ENHRY and CDR2 SYGVKD. The V end lost 3 bases, the J end lost 2 bases, and 15 bases lay between the germline ends. The CDR3 consists of 16 residues. CDR3 protein: CAISDWTATPTDTQYF. The CDR3 nucleotides are TGTGCCATCAGTGATTGGACAGCCACCCCCACAGATACGCAGTATTTT.

The chain carries TRBV12-3 or TRBV12-4 and TRBJ1-5; D unclear. The CDR3 extends over 13 amino acids. V gave up 2 bases and J gave up 7 bases, with 9 bases separating them. The CDR3, as DNA: TGTGCCAGCAGTTTAACGCAGGAGCAGCCCCAGCATTTT. Amino acids: CASSLTQEQPQHF.

The CDR3: CARARDRAYGYTF. CDR3 in DNA: TGTGCCAGGGCGCGGGACAGGGCCTATGGCTACACCTTC. V gene TRBV2 combines with J gene TRBJ1-2, with 9 positions matching TRBD1. Germline CDR1 and CDR2: SNHLY and FYNNEI. There are 13 residues in the CDR3. The V segment lost 9 bases and the J segment 4 bases; nucleotides outside the gene matches: 6.

The rearrangement links TRBV5-1 to TRBJ1-1, with TRBD1 as a possible D gene (6 bases). The V end was cut by 3 bases, the J end by 1 base, with 7 bases between. The CDR3 covers 13 residues. Germline V lookup: CDR1 SGHRS, CDR2 YFSETQ. The CDR3 loop reads CASSWTANTEAFF. CDR3 in DNA: TGCGCCAGCAGCTGGACAGCGAACACTGAAGCTTTCTTT. Full variable domain (outside the CDR3, taken from reference TRBV5-1 and TRBJ1-1): KAGVTQTPRYLIKTRGQQVTLSCSPISGHRSVSWYQQTPGQGLQFLFEYFSETQRNKGNFPGRFSGRQFSNSRSEMNVSTLELGDSALYLCASSWTANTEAFFGQGTRLTVV.

J is TRBJ1-1 and V is TRBV19, with a possible D match to TRBD1 (6 bases). The V and J ends lost 7 bases and 4 bases respectively, with 19 bases between them. This CDR3 region has 15 residues. Germline V gene data show CDR1 as LNHDA and CDR2 as SQIVND (reference sequence). Here the CDR3 DNA reads TGTGCCAGTACTCGAACCACAGGGATCGGCACTGAAGCTTTCTTT. Its translation is CASTRTTGIGTEAFF.

V and J are TRBV10-3 and TRBJ1-2; TRBD1 matches 9 bases. Germline V gene lookup returns CDR1 ENHRY and CDR2 SYGVKD. V lost 10 bases and J lost 7; bases outside the gene matches: 4. The CDR3 extends over 11 amino acids. The CDR3 here is CATGTGSGYTF. In DNA, the CDR3 is TGTGCCACCGGGACAGGGAGTGGCTACACCTTC.

V is TRBV12-5 and J is TRBJ2-5; no definite D call. V shed 5 bases and J shed 2 bases, with 15 bases lying between them. Germline CDR1 and CDR2: LGHNT and FRNRAP. CDR3 size: 15 residues. The CDR3 DNA is TGTGCTAGTGGTCCCGGAACGGGTTCACAAGAGACCCAGTACTTC. It yields the protein CASGPGTGSQETQYF.

J is TRBJ1-3 and V is TRBV9; the D gene is possibly TRBD1 (6 bases). V lost 4 bases and J 2 bases, leaving 13 bases between the germline ends. This CDR3 region has 15 residues. Germline CDR1 is SGDLS and CDR2 is YYNGEE. The CDR3 loop is CASSITGTPGNTIYF. In DNA, the CDR3 is TGTGCCAGCAGCATAACAGGGACGCCTGGAAACACCATATATTTT.

The V call is TRBV19, the J call TRBJ1-1; a weak D match, TRBD1 (5 bases). Trimming pared 9 bases from V and 2 bases from J, leaving 16 bases between. The CDR3 loop spans 14 amino acids. Germline loops: CDR1 LNHDA, CDR2 SQIVND (reference sequence). The DNA for the CDR3 is TGTGCCAGCCTGCCTCGACAGACTAACACTGAAGCTTTCTTT. Residues: CASLPRQTNTEAFF.

The rearrangement joins TRBV7-6 to TRBJ2-1; D is uncertain. This CDR3 is 17 amino acids long. From germline, CDR1 is SGHVS and CDR2 FNYEAQ. With 1 base removed from V and 0 bases from J, the gap between germline ends came to 13 bases. CDR3 sequence: CASSLGSPASSYNEQFF. CDR3 sequence (DNA): TGTGCCAGCAGCTTAGGGTCGCCGGCGAGCTCCTACAATGAGCAGTTCTTC.

The chain couples TRBV27 to TRBJ1-2; the match to TRBD1 covers 9 bases. Unmatched junction bases numbered 4, after V lost 4 bases and J lost 7 bases. The CDR3 consists of 13 residues. Germline CDR1 MNHEY, CDR2 SMNVEV (reference sequence). CDR3: CASSYRGRGGYTF. In nucleotides, the CDR3 is TGTGCCAGCAGTTACAGGGGGCGGGGTGGCTACACCTTC.

This clone turned up a few times. The CDR3 loop reads CASSADGHNEQFF. The CDR3 nucleotides read TGTGCCAGCAGTGCTGACGGACACAATGAGCAGTTCTTC. This chain links TRBV2 with TRBJ2-1; D is unresolved. CDR3 length: 13 residues. V lost 4 bases and J lost 5, with 9 bases in between. Germline CDR1 is SNHLY and CDR2 is FYNNEI.

V is TRBV29-1 and J is TRBJ1-1; possible D gene TRBD1, 6 bases. CDR3 length: 8 amino acids. Germline assignment: CDR1 SQVTM and CDR2 ANQGSEA. Trimming cost V 7 bases and J 11 bases, with 8 bases left between them. CDR3 DNA sequence: TGCAGCGCCGACAGGGCTTTCTTT. Translation gives CSADRAFF.

This chain uses TRBV28 with TRBJ1-2, with D tentatively TRBD1 (5 bases). Trimming stripped 4 bases from V and 4 bases from J, with 16 bases between. The CDR3 contains 15 residues. The germline V gene has CDR1 MDHEN and CDR2 SYDVKM. The CDR3 sequence is CASSSVKTVSYGYTF. As DNA, the CDR3 is TGTGCCAGCAGTTCAGTGAAGACAGTCAGCTATGGCTACACCTTC.

CDR3 bases: TGTGCCAGCAGCCGAGGACAGGGGGCGGACTATGGCTACACCTTC. Translating gives CASSRGQGADYGYTF. The chain is built from TRBV3-1 (or the pseudogene TRBV3-2) and TRBJ1-2; 11 bases fit TRBD1. The V and J ends lost 4 bases and 3 bases, in that order; junction bases with no gene match: 4. CDR1 is LGHDT, CDR2 YNNKEL, per germline (reference sequence). The CDR3 length is 15 residues.

The chain uses TRBV6-5 and TRBJ2-7; D is possibly TRBD1 (6 bases). The CDR3 is 13 residues long. The germline CDR1 and CDR2 sequences are MNHEY and SVGAGI. The V end lost 5 bases, the J end lost 2 bases, and 10 bases lay between the germline ends. CDR3: CASSLGTTYEQYF. CDR3 bases: TGTGCCAGCAGTCTTGGGACAACCTACGAGCAGTACTTC.

The CDR3 spells CASSTIRSSYNSPLHF. The CDR3 DNA sequence: TGTGCCAGCAGCACTATACGGAGCTCCTATAATTCACCCCTCCACTTT. V gene TRBV11-1 combines with J gene TRBJ1-6; D not resolved. V was trimmed by 5 bases and J by 0 bases, leaving 11 bases between them. CDR3 size: 16 residues. The V gene's germline CDR1 is SGHAT and CDR2 FQDESV (reference sequence).

CDR3 residues: CASSFRSGGEDLETQYF. The CDR3 region has the DNA TGTGCCAGCAGCTTTAGATCAGGCGGGGAGGATCTAGAGACCCAGTACTTC. J is TRBJ2-5 and V is TRBV5-4; a weak D match, TRBD2 (6 bases). There are 17 residues in the CDR3. The ends were cut back, 2 bases at V and 4 bases at J, with 21 bases in the middle. Germline assignment: CDR1 SGHNT and CDR2 YYREEE (reference sequence). The variable domain in full, with the rest retrieved from reference TRBV5-4 and TRBJ2-5, is ETGVTQSPTHLIKTRGQQVTLRCSSQSGHNTVSWYQQALGQGPQFIFQYYREEENGRGNFPPRFSGLQFPNYSSELNVNALELDDSALYLCASSFRSGGEDLETQYFGPGTRLLVL.

The genes are TRBV12-3 or TRBV12-4 and TRBJ2-2, with D uncertain. This CDR3 is built from 13 residues. With 1 base removed from V and 3 bases from J, the gap between germline ends came to 3 bases. CDR3 sequence: CASSLVDTGELFF. CDR3 coding DNA: TGTGCCAGCAGTTTAGTGGACACCGGGGAGCTGTTTTTT.

The chain recombines TRBV20-1 with TRBJ1-4; no clear D gene. The germline CDR1 and CDR2 sequences are DFQATT and SNEGSKA (reference sequence). V gave up 6 bases and J gave up 8 bases, with 16 bases separating them. The CDR3 totals 13 residues. In DNA form, the CDR3 reads TGCAGTGCCAGTATAAGGTGGAAGGAAAAACTGTTTTTT. Translating it yields CSASIRWKEKLFF.

The V call is TRBV29-1, the J call TRBJ1-5; TRBD1 matches 7 bases. Germline trimming cut 6 bases from V and 1 base from J; bases unmatched to any gene: 3. From germline, CDR1 is SQVTM and CDR2 ANQGSEA. This CDR3 spans 13 amino acids. The CDR3 is CSVWTGSNQPQHF. The CDR3 nucleotides are TGCAGCGTGTGGACAGGCAGCAATCAGCCCCAGCATTTT.